This entry concerns a single TCR beta chain. Its antigen is still unknown. The PCR had 60 Vbeta and 13 Jbeta primers. Assay used: immunoSEQ multiplex PCR; TCRdb lists only in-frame clones, some missing. The sample yields some 170,000 clones, nearly 80% seen once. This sample was taken from a study of cytomegalovirus exposure and HLA in healthy donors. V shed 4 bases, J shed 5 bases, and the junction held 21 bases outside the gene matches. Germline V CDR1 and CDR2: SGHTS, YDEGEE. The CDR3 sequence is 20 residues long. Study-wide results and limits: The Asian-associated ancestry cluster reportedly had fewer N-insertions than the roughly 700-donor mean in a later analysis. The authors assumed roughly uniform sequencing depth across donors for presence/absence analyses.

Healthy bone marrow donors made up the donor group. This TCR came from a female donor in good health and CMV-seronegative. This sequence joins TRBV5-8 and TRBJ2-3, with 11 bases matching TRBD2. The specimen was PBMCs. The CDR3 nucleotides are TGTGCCAGCAGCCCCGGGACTAGCGGACTGTGGGCCGAGGAGGGAGATACGCAGTATTTT. This translates into CASSPGTSGLWAEEGDTQYF.